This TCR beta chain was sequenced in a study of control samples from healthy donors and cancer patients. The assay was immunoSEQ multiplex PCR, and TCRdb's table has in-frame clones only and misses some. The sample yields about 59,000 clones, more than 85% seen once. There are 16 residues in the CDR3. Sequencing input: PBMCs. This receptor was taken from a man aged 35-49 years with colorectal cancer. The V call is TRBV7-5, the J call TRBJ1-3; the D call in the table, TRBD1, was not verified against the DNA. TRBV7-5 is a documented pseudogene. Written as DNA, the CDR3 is TGTGTCAGAAGCTTAGTATTGGGGGCAGAAGGAAACACCATATATTTT. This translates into CVRSLVLGAEGNTIYF.